Sequencing of this T cell receptor beta chain was carried out in a study of T cells in tumors after PD-1 blockade. Study-level information: A subset received ongoing vismodegib 150 mg daily alongside anti-PD-1 therapy.

TCRdb's table, derived via immunoSEQ multiplex PCR, lists solely in-frame clones and lacks some. The table has 11,000 to 15,000 clones, roughly two thirds seen once. A word on this clone: Antigen specificity is unknown.

Germline-derived CDR1 and CDR2 are WSHSY and SAAADI. There are 11 residues in the CDR3. V was cut by 6 bases and J by 2 bases, with 3 bases left in between. Either cemiplimab 350 mg every 2 weeks or pembrolizumab 200 mg every 3 weeks was given. Study conclusions and caveats: Peripheral recruitment is suggested, as some novel exhausted tumor clones were in pre-treatment blood. Clonal replacement was seen across treatment, not between pre-treatment samples.

This sequence joins TRBV10-2 and TRBJ2-3; D is ambiguous. The TCR comes from a human donor with cutaneous squamous cell carcinoma. Sequenced here: tumor tissue, sampled after anti-PD-1 treatment. CDR3 sequence: CASSFTDTQYF. The CDR3, as DNA: TGCGCCAGCAGCTTCACAGATACGCAGTATTTT.